This T cell receptor (beta chain) originates from a study of shared clonotypes between healthy human individuals. Assay used: immunoSEQ multiplex PCR; TCRdb lists only in-frame clones, some missing. Found here are about 2,100,000 clones, approximately 94% of them singletons; the top ten hold roughly 1.7%. Terminally differentiated effector memory CD45RA+ cells were left out of the naive CD8 fraction, which was CD45RO-negative and positively selected for CCR7. Sample: naive CD8+ T cells from PBMCs. This clonotype originated in a man aged 18 to 29 in good health. Some clones in this sample may be carry-over from other donors' samples.

CDR3 DNA sequence: TGCAGCGCCGACAGGGGATTGGGCGAGCAGTACTTC. It codes for CSADRGLGEQYF. This chain joins TRBV29-1 and TRBJ2-7; TRBD1 matches 8 bases. V was clipped by 7 bases and J by 6 bases; unmatched bases: 8. The germline V gene has CDR1 SQVTM and CDR2 ANQGSEA. The CDR3 loop spans 12 amino acids.